This T cell receptor (beta chain) is drawn from a study of T cell responses to AZD1222 COVID-19 vaccine. Looking at the study overall: Analysis merged second doses at about 4 or about 12 weeks. Study-level points and caveats: Spike-specific TCR breadth and depth grew following two AZD1222 doses.

Data came from immunoSEQ multiplex PCR; TCRdb stores just in-frame clones and leaves some out. The repertoire holds over 95,000 clones, with about nine tenths as singletons. In its sample, this clone was seen once. What it binds is not known. Germline CDR1 and CDR2: LNHDA and SQIVND (reference sequence). Trimming shortened V by 3 bases and J by 0 bases, and 9 bases separated the two germline ends. The CDR3 runs to 15 residues. Specimen: peripheral blood, collected on day 0 of AZD1222 vaccination. The origin of this receptor is an adult in good health. This chain connects TRBV19 to TRBJ1-3; no definite D call. The CDR3 sequence is CASSILGDSGNTIYF. The CDR3 nucleotides read TGTGCCAGTAGTATCCTCGGAGACTCTGGAAACACCATATATTTT.